The 2 T cell receptor beta chains below were found in one sample sequenced in a study of blood T cell repertoires in COVID-19. Assay used: immunoSEQ multiplex PCR; TCRdb lists only in-frame clones, some missing. The table includes 95,000 to 110,000 clones, 70% to 90% detected once. Material: peripheral blood. All receptors derive from a man aged 50-60 years in a cohort sampled during active COVID-19.

This clone was counted only a few times. The CDR3 loop reads CASSEDRGSYNEQFF. In DNA form, the CDR3 reads TGTGCCAGCAGTGAAGACAGGGGATCATACAATGAGCAGTTCTTC. The chain joins TRBV6-1 to TRBJ2-1, with 7 bases lining up with TRBD1. The CDR3 is 15 amino acids. After removal of 1 base from V and 4 bases from J, the junction contained 4 bases not matched to a gene. Germline V gene sequence: CDR1 MNHNS, CDR2 SASEGT.

The chain has TRBV6-5 and TRBJ1-2; possible D gene TRBD1, 6 bases. Germline V CDR1 and CDR2: MNHEY, SVGAGI. V was clipped by 6 bases and J by 2 bases, with 16 bases between them. CDR3 length equals 15 residues. CDR3 sequence: CASRNSGTSNYGYTF. CDR3 nucleotides: TGTGCCAGCAGAAACAGCGGGACATCAAACTATGGCTACACCTTC.